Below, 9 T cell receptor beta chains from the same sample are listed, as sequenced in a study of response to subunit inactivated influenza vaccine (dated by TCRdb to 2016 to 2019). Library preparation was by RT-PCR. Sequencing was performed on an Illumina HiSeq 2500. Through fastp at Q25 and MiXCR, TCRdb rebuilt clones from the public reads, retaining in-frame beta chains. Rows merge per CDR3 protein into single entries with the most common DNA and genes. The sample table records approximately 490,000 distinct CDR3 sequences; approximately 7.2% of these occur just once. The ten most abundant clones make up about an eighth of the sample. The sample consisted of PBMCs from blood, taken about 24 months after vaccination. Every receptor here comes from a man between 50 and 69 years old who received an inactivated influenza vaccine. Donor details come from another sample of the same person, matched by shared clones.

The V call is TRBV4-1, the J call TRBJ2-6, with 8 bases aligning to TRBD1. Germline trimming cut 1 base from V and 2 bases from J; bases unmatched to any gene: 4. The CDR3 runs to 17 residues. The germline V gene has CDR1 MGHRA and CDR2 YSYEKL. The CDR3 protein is CASSQGTGFTGANVLTF. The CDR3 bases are TGCGCCAGCAGCCAAGGGACAGGGTTTACTGGGGCCAACGTCCTGACTTTC.

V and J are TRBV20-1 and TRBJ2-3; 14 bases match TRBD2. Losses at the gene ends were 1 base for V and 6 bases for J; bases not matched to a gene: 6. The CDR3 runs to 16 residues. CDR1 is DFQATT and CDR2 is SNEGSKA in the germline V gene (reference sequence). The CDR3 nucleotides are TGCAGTGCTAGAGGCGGGACTAGCGGGAGTGGCGATACGCAGTATTTT. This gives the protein CSARGGTSGSGDTQYF.

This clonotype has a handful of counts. The CDR3 spells CASSLKGTSGSTYNEQFF. The DNA for the CDR3 is TGTGCCAGCAGCTTAAAAGGGACTAGCGGGAGCACCTACAATGAGCAGTTCTTC. The V call is TRBV11-2, the J call TRBJ2-1; TRBD2 matches at 14 bases. This CDR3 contains 18 residues. After removal of 2 bases from V and 2 bases from J, the junction contained 5 bases not matched to a gene. The germline gives CDR1 SGHAT, CDR2 FQNNGV. Complete variable domain (other parts from reference TRBV11-2 and TRBJ2-1): EAGVAQSPRYKIIEKRQSVAFWCNPISGHATLYWYQQILGQGPKLLIQFQNNGVVDDSQLPKDRFSAERLKGVDSTLKIQPAKLEDSAVYLCASSLKGTSGSTYNEQFFGPGTRLTVL.

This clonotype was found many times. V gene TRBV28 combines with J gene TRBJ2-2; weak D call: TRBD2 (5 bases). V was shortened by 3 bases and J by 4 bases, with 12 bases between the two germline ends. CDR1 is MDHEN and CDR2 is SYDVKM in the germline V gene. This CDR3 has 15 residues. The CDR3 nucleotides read TGTGCCAGCAGTTTGAATACCGGGGTCACCGGGGAGCTGTTTTTT. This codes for CASSLNTGVTGELFF.

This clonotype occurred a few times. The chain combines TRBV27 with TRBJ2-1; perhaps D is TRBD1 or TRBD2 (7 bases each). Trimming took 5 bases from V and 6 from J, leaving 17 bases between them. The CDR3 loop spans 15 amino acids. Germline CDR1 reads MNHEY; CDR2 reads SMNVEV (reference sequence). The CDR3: CASSSPGGRANEQFF. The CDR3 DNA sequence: TGTGCCAGCAGTAGCCCAGGGGGGAGGGCCAATGAGCAGTTCTTC.

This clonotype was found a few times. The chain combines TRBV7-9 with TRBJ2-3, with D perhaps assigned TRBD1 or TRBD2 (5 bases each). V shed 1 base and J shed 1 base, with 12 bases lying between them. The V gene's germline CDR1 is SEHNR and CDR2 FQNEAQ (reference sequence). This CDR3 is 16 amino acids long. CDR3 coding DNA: TGTGCCAGCAGCTTAGAAGGTGGGACCCGCACAGATACGCAGTATTTT. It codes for CASSLEGGTRTDTQYF.

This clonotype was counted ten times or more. CDR3 DNA sequence: TGTGCCGCCCCGGGACAGTCTTCCACTGAAGCTTTCTTT. It yields the protein CAAPGQSSTEAFF. This rearrangement joins TRBV24-1 to TRBJ1-1, with TRBD1 identical over 7 bases. Germline values: CDR1 KGHDR, CDR2 SFDVKD. This CDR3 is 13 amino acids long. J lost 4 bases, V lost 12 bases, and 10 bases had no gene match.

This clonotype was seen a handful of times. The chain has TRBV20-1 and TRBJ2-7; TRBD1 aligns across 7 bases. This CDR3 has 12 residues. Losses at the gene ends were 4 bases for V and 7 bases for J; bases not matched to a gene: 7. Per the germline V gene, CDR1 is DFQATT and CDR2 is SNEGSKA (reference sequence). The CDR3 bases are TGCAGTGCTACTAGGGACAGTTGGGAGCAGTACTTC. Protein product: CSATRDSWEQYF.

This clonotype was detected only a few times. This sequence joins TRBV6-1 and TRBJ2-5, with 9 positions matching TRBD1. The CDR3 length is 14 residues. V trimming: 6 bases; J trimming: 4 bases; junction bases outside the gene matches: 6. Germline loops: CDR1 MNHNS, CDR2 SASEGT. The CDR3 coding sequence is TGTGCCAGCAGGGACACAGGGGGCGCAGAGACCCAGTACTTC. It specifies CASRDTGGAETQYF.